Listed here is a single T cell receptor beta chain. The V segment lost 4 bases and the J segment 1 base; nucleotides outside the gene matches: 8. The CDR3 contains 16 residues. Looked up from germline, CDR1 is SEHNR and CDR2 is FQNEAQ (reference sequence). These data are taken from a study of blood T cell repertoires in COVID-19. Study in general: The United States, Italy and Spain were the sources of the acute and convalescent COVID-19 samples. From T cells, B-cell-depleted T cells, or PBMCs came the material, which was cDNA or gDNA.

Under the authors' procedure: Estimated nucleated cell counts came from reference gene primer amplification. Clones were sequenced by immunoSEQ multiplex PCR, and TCRdb holds only the in-frame ones, with some missing. The DNA was the basis for D and trimming; V, J and clone size are from that table. The sample includes tens of thousands of clones, about 87% of them seen just once. The V and J genes are TRBV7-9 and TRBJ2-5; 8 bases fit TRBD2. This TCR came from a human donor with active COVID-19. The donor label of this sample is uncertain. Material: peripheral blood. The CDR3, as DNA: TGTGCCAGCAGCTGGGGAGCGGGGGCAATCCAAGAGACCCAGTACTTC. Protein product: CASSWGAGAIQETQYF.